This TCR beta chain was profiled in a study of response to subunit inactivated influenza vaccine. One entry per CDR3 protein results from TCRdb running MiXCR on the RT-PCR reads. Among more than 500,000 distinct CDR3 sequences listed, over 9% were seen once. This CDR3 spans 14 amino acids. CDR1 and CDR2 from the germline V gene are SGHAT and FQNNGV. The germline V and J ends were trimmed by 1 base and 1 base, with 7 bases remaining between them. Another study also made use of these data, one on T cells expressing NK-cell markers. That investigation notes: A 5'RACE template switching approach incorporating UMIs was used to make TCR beta cDNA. All TCR beta repertoires analysed originated from sorted CD3+CD56+NKG2C+, CD3+CD56+NKG2C- and CD3+CD56-NKG2C+ T cells. The sequencing cohort of eight donors included seven HCMV-seropositive individuals and one seronegative individual. Dominant NKG2C+ clonotype frequencies of roughly 1.0-7.5% of CD8+ T cells were measured in six or seven donors. Where several donors were concerned, these clonotypes also led the CD3+CD56-NKG2C+ fraction.

Material: PBMCs from blood, obtained on the day of vaccination. This sequence joins TRBV11-2 and TRBJ1-1; D not certain. The sequence was collected from a man between 50 and 59 years old who received an inactivated influenza vaccine. CDR3 DNA sequence: TGTGCCAGCAGCTTAGGGACCCCGAACACTGAAGCTTTCTTT. This translates into CASSLGTPNTEAFF.